One sample yielded the 11 T cell receptor beta chains listed below, sequenced in a study of spatial heterogeneity in lung cancer. TCRdb reprocessed the 5' RACE reads via MiXCR and lists one record per CDR3 protein. The profile covers 9,000 or so distinct CDR3 sequences, with about 4% appearing a single time and 15% to 20% taken by the ten largest. This sample's time point: blood taken at disease recurrence. In each case, whole RNA from tumor, nontumor lung or frozen PBMC was sequenced unsorted. This specimen consisted of PBMCs, obtained at recurrence. The source is a female donor with early-stage non-small cell lung cancer.

At least ten counts were recorded for this clonotype. This beta chain is an unintended read in a library built for alpha chains; its size means little. This chain links TRBV7-2 with TRBJ2-5; 7 bases are a match to TRBD2. The CDR3 spans 11 residues. Germline trimming cut 5 bases from V and 12 bases from J; bases unmatched to any gene: 6. Germline CDR1 is SGHTA and CDR2 is FQGNSA. For the CDR3, the DNA is TGTGCCAGCAGCCTTAGGACTAGGAAGTACTTC. Its translation is CASSLRTRKYF.

Ten or more counts support this clonotype. This beta chain turned up in a library designed for alpha chains; as an off-target read, its abundance says little. The rearrangement uses TRBV19 and TRBJ2-3, with D possibly TRBD1 on 6 matching bases. From germline, CDR1 is LNHDA and CDR2 SQIVND (reference sequence). V was pared by 7 bases and J by 1 base, with 15 bases between. The CDR3 is 15 residues long. This CDR3 is CASTSQGWRTDTQYF. The CDR3 DNA follows: TGTGCCAGTACCTCACAGGGTTGGCGCACAGATACGCAGTATTTT. The variable domain in full, with the rest retrieved from reference TRBV19 and TRBJ2-3, is DGGITQSPKYLFRKEGQNVTLSCEQNLNHDAMYWYRQDPGQGLRLIYYSQIVNDFQKGDIAEGYSVSREKKESFPLTVTSAQKNPTAFYLCASTSQGWRTDTQYFGPGTRLTVL.

The sample holds a few counts of this clonotype. In a library made to pick up alpha chains, this beta chain is a stray read with a size that means little. The rearrangement links TRBV12-3 or TRBV12-4 to TRBJ2-1; D is perhaps TRBD2 (7 bases). V lost 0 bases to trimming and J lost 6 bases, with 9 bases between them. This CDR3 comprises 14 residues. The CDR3 DNA follows: TGTGCCAGCAGTTTAGCGGGGGGGCTCAATGAGCAGTTCTTC. Its translation is CASSLAGGLNEQFF.

In its sample, this clonotype was seen many times. A library made for alpha chains picked up this beta chain off target, so its size means little. The chain employs TRBV2 and TRBJ1-5; no definite D call. Deletions cut 4 bases from V and 7 bases from J, with 11 bases between. The germline gives CDR1 SNHLY, CDR2 FYNNEI. The CDR3 sequence is 13 residues long. CDR3 sequence: CASSATLSQPQHF. CDR3 sequence (DNA): TGTGCCAGCAGTGCGACCTTAAGCCAGCCCCAGCATTTT.

Many counts were recorded for this clonotype. A library made for alpha chains picked up this beta chain off target, so its size means little. The CDR3 DNA follows: TGTGCCAGCAGTTATGGGGTGGGAAACACCATATATTTT. Protein sequence: CASSYGVGNTIYF. V gene TRBV28 combines with J gene TRBJ1-3; D unclear. The CDR3 has 13 amino acids. V shed 4 bases and J shed 4 bases, with 8 bases lying between them. The germline CDR1 and CDR2 sequences are MDHEN and SYDVKM.

The table lists this clonotype with many counts. This beta chain is an off-target read within a library intended for alpha chains, so its frequency means little. The V gene is TRBV5-8, the J gene TRBJ2-3, with 7 nucleotides matching TRBD1. The CDR3 loop spans 15 amino acids. J gave up 2 bases and V 0 bases, and 3 bases lay outside the gene matches. Germline values: CDR1 SGHTS, CDR2 YDEGEE. CDR3 sequence (DNA): TGTGCCAGCAGCTTGGGACAGGGATCCACAGATACGCAGTATTTT. It specifies CASSLGQGSTDTQYF. Variable domain in full (rest from reference TRBV5-8 and TRBJ2-3): EAGVTQSPTHLIKTRGQQATLRCSPISGHTSVYWYQQALGLGLQFLLWYDEGEERNRGNFPPRFSGRQFPNYSSELNVNALELEDSALYLCASSLGQGSTDTQYFGPGTRLTVL.

This clonotype was detected ten times or more. The library was prepared for alpha chains; this beta chain is a stray read, so its frequency means little. The chain joins TRBV20-1 to TRBJ1-2, with D possibly being TRBD1 (5 bases). The length of the CDR3 is 14 residues. Trimming shortened V by 5 bases and J by 3 bases, and 16 bases separated the two germline ends. CDR1 DFQATT and CDR2 SNEGSKA come from the germline V gene (reference sequence). The CDR3 loop reads CSAAAAGRDYGYTF. The CDR3 DNA sequence: TGCAGTGCTGCTGCTGCCGGCAGGGACTATGGCTACACCTTC.

This clonotype is labeled medium-sized. Being off target in a library aimed at alpha chains, this beta chain has a size of little meaning. The chain recombines TRBV19 with TRBJ2-7; D is unclear. The CDR3 sequence is 14 residues long. The germline V and J ends were trimmed by 3 bases and 8 bases, with 17 bases remaining between them. CDR1 is LNHDA, CDR2 SQIVND, per germline (reference sequence). CDR3 DNA: TGTGCCAGTAGTATGACGGATAGTCCTACGCAGCAGTACTTC. This gives the protein CASSMTDSPTQQYF.

This clonotype was recorded once. The library was designed around alpha chains, so this beta chain is a stray read whose abundance carries little weight. The V call is TRBV29-1, the J call TRBJ1-1, with TRBD1 identical over 8 bases. The trim removed 6 bases at V and 3 bases at J, leaving 6 bases unmatched. The germline V gene encodes CDR1 SQVTM and CDR2 ANQGSEA. The CDR3 loop spans 13 amino acids. Written as DNA, the CDR3 is TGCAGCGTCCGGACAGGGAGAGACACTGAAGCTTTCTTT. Residues: CSVRTGRDTEAFF.

The table lists this clonotype with many counts. This beta chain appears as a stray read in a library generated for alpha chains; its size is not informative. J is TRBJ1-3 and V is TRBV20-1, with D unclear. The CDR3 is 15 amino acids. V lost 0 bases to trimming and J lost 0 bases, with 9 bases between them. Germline lookup yields CDR1 DFQATT and CDR2 SNEGSKA (reference sequence). The CDR3 DNA sequence: TGCAGTGCTAGAGATCCCGCACGCTCTGGAAACACCATATATTTT. Translation gives CSARDPARSGNTIYF.

Many counts were recorded for this clonotype. The library was designed around alpha chains, so this beta chain is a stray read whose abundance carries little weight. V and J are TRBV28 and TRBJ2-3; D tentatively fits TRBD1 or TRBD2 (5 bases each). CDR1 is MDHEN and CDR2 is SYDVKM in the germline V gene. V was clipped by 6 bases and J by 0 bases, with 16 bases between them. The CDR3 consists of 16 residues. The CDR3 DNA sequence: TGTGCCAGCAGAGATTCGGGACGGCCTAGCACAGATACGCAGTATTTT. Amino acids: CASRDSGRPSTDTQYF.